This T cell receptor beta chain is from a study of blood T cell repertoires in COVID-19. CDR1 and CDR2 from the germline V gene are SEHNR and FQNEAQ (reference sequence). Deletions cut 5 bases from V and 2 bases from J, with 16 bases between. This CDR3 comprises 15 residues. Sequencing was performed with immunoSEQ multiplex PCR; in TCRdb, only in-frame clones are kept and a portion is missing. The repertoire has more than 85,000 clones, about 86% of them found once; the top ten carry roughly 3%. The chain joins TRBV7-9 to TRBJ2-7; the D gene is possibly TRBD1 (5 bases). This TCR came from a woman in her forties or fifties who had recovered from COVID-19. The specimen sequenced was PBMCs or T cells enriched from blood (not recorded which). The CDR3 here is CASSEMAGSTYEQYF. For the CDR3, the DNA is TGTGCCAGCAGCGAAATGGCAGGGTCGACCTACGAGCAGTACTTC.